The text below deals with one T cell receptor beta chain. CDR3 length: 12 amino acids. The V gene's germline CDR1 is GTSNPN and CDR2 SVGIG (reference sequence). The V end lost 8 bases, the J end lost 9 bases, and 19 bases lay between the germline ends. Authors' methods: Estimates of nucleated cell counts were drawn from the amplification of reference gene primers. Some clones are missing from TCRdb's copy, which holds only in-frame ones; the method was immunoSEQ multiplex PCR. V and J calls and clone size come straight from that table; D and trimming were deduced from the DNA. Among approximately 310,000 clones listed, 75% to 90% were seen once. The record originates from a study of blood T cell repertoires in COVID-19. Overall study context: In each case, the material was cDNA or gDNA derived from T cells, B-cell-depleted T cells, or PBMCs.

Enrolled through a virtual design, the participants were between 18 and 89 years of age and came from under 25 US areas. In Cohort 3, a recovered donor had either two negative PCRs, clearance, or symptom resolution. The clonotype originates from a man aged 55 to 70 who had recovered from COVID-19. Source material: PBMCs or T cells enriched from blood (not recorded which). V usage is TRBV30 and J usage is TRBJ1-1; TRBD1 is a possible D gene (6 bases). The CDR3 DNA follows: TGTGCCGGCACCAACGGACAGATTCAAGCTTTCTTT. Its protein is CAGTNGQIQAFF.